The text below deals with one T cell receptor (beta chain). Its antigen is unknown. The data are from a study of cytomegalovirus exposure and HLA in healthy donors. Study-wide results and limits: Diagnosis of cytomegalovirus status made by the classifier reportedly showed high specificity and sensitivity. TCR beta chains numbering 164 were designated cytomegalovirus-associated. Later, an analysis found that TCR clusters from the first cohort tended to co-occur in the roughly 110 validation repertoires.

Clones were sequenced by immunoSEQ multiplex PCR, and TCRdb holds only the in-frame ones, with some missing. Here the sample spans some 120,000 clones, around nine tenths being singletons. The CDR3 has 17 residues. The V and J ends lost 4 bases and 0 bases respectively, with 16 bases between them. In germline, CDR1 is LNHNV, CDR2 YYDKDF (reference sequence). What was sequenced was PBMCs. V usage is TRBV15 and J usage is TRBJ1-5; D might be TRBD1 (5 bases). This TCR was sampled from a man aged 25-45 years in good health and CMV-seronegative. CDR3 DNA sequence: TGTGCCACCAGCACTACCGATGCAGGGTATAGCAATCAGCCCCAGCATTTT. Translated: CATSTTDAGYSNQPQHF.